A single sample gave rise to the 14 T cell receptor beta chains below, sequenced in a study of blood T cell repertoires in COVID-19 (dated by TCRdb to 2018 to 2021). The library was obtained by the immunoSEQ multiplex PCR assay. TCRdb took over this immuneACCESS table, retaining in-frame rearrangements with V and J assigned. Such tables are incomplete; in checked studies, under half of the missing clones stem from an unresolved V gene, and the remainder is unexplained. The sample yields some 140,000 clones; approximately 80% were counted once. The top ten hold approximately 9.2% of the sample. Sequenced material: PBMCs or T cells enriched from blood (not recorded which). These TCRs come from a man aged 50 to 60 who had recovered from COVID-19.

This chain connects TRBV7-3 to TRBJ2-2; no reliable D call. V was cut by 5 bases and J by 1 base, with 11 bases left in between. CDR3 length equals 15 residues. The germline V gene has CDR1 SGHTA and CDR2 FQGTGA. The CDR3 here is CASSPKRGNTGELFF. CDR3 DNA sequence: TGTGCCAGCAGCCCAAAACGCGGGAACACCGGGGAGCTGTTTTTT. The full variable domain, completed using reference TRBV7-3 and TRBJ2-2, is GAGVSQTPSNKVTEKGKYVELRCDPISGHTALYWYRQSLGQGPEFLIYFQGTGAADDSGLPNDRFFAVRPEGSVSTLKIQRTERGDSAVYLCASSPKRGNTGELFFGEGSRLTVL.

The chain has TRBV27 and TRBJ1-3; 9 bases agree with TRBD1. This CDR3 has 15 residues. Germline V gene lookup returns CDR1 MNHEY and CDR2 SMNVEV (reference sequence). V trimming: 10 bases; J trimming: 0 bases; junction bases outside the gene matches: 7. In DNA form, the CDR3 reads TGTGCCATTTACAGGGGGCCAAGCTCTGGAAACACCATATATTTT. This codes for CAIYRGPSSGNTIYF.

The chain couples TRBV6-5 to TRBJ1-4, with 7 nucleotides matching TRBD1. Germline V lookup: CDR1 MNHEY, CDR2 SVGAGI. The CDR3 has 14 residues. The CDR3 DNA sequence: TGTGGCAGTGAAGGCCCTTACAGGGGTGGAAAACTGTTTTTT. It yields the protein CGSEGPYRGGKLFF.

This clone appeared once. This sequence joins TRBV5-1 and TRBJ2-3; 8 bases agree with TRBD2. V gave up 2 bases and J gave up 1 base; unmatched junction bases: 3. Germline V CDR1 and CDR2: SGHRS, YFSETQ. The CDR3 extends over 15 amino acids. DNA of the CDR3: TGCGCCAGCAGCTTAGAACTAGCGGGCACAGATACGCAGTATTTT. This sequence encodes CASSLELAGTDTQYF.

The CDR3 loop is CASSLLEGLETQYF. CDR3 nucleotide sequence: TGTGCCAGCAGCTTACTAGAAGGATTGGAGACCCAGTACTTC. This chain connects TRBV9 to TRBJ2-5; weak D call: TRBD2 (5 bases). The CDR3 is 14 residues long. Trimming cost V 4 bases and J 5 bases, with 15 bases left between them. Germline V gene sequence: CDR1 SGDLS, CDR2 YYNGEE. Full variable domain (missing parts from reference TRBV9 and TRBJ2-5): DSGVTQTPKHLITATGQRVTLRCSPRSGDLSVYWYQQSLDQGLQFLIQYYNGEERAKGNILERFSAQQFPDLHSELNLSSLELGDSALYFCASSLLEGLETQYFGPGTRLLVL.

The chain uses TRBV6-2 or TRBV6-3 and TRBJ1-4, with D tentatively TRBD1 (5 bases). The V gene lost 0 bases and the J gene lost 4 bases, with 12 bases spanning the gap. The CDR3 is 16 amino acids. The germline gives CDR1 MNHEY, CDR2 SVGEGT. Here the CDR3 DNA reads TGTGCCAGCAGTTACTCGGGGCGACAGCGTAATGAAAAACTGTTTTTT. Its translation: CASSYSGRQRNEKLFF.

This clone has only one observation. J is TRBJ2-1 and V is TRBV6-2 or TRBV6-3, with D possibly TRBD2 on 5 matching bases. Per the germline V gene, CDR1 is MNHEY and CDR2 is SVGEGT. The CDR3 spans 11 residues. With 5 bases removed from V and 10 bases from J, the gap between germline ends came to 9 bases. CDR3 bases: TGTGCCAGCAGTACAAGACTAGAGCAGTTCTTC. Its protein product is CASSTRLEQFF.

This CDR3 is CASSYTLGRGQGKAFF. Here the CDR3 DNA reads TGTGCCAGCAGTTACACACTAGGAAGGGGACAGGGTAAAGCTTTCTTT. V usage is TRBV28 and J usage is TRBJ1-1, with 9 nucleotides matching TRBD1. The germline CDR1 and CDR2 sequences are MDHEN and SYDVKM. CDR3 size: 16 residues. V lost 4 bases and J lost 9; bases outside the gene matches: 15.

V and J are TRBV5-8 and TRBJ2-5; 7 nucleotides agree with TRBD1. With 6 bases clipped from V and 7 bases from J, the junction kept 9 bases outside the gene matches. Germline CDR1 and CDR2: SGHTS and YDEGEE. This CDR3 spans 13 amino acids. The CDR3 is CASTLRRTGTQYF. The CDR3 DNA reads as TGTGCCAGCACCCTAAGGAGGACAGGGACCCAGTACTTC.

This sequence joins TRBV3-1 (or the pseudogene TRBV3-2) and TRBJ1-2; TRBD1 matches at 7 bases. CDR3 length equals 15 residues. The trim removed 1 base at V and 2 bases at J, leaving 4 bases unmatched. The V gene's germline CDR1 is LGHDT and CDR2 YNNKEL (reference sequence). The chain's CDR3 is CASSQGQDRNYGYTF. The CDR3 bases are TGTGCCAGCAGCCAAGGGCAGGACAGGAACTATGGCTACACCTTC.

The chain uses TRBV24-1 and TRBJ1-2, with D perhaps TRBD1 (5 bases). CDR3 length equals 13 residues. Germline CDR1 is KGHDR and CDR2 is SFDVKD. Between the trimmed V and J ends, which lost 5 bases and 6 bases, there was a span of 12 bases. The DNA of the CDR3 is TGTGCCACCAGTGGTTACAGGTTCGATGGCTACACCTTC. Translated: CATSGYRFDGYTF.

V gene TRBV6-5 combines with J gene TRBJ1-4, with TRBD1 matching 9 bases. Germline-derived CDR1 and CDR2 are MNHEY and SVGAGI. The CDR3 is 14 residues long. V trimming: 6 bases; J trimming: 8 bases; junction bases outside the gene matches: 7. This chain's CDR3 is CASRRQGGDEKLFF. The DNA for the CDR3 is TGTGCCAGCAGGCGACAGGGGGGAGACGAAAAACTGTTTTTT.

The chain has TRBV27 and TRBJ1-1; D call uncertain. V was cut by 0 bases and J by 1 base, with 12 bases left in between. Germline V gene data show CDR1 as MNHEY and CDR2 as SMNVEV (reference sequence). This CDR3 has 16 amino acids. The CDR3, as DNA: TGTGCCAGCAGTTTATCGAGAGGGTACGGGAACACTGAAGCTTTCTTT. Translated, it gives CASSLSRGYGNTEAFF.

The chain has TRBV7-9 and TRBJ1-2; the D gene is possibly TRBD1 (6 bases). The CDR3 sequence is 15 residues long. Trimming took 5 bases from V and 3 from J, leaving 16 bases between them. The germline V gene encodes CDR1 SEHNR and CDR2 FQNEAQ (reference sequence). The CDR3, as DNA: TGTGCCAGCAGCGCCCAGGGGTATCGGTACTATGGCTACACCTTC. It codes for CASSAQGYRYYGYTF.